This entry describes one TCR beta chain. Its target antigen remains unknown. It has no much larger one-base neighbor in the sample; base qualities were not kept. Because this beta chain is a stray read in a library intended to capture alpha chains, its abundance should not be given much weight. The sample belongs to a study of spatial heterogeneity in lung cancer (dated by TCRdb to between 2018 and 2021). At the level of the whole study: Beta-chain transcripts were consistently detected in greater numbers than alpha-chain transcripts, which likely reflects a higher abundance of beta-chain transcripts. In tumor regions, TCR transcript counts showed a strong correlation with a T cell transcriptional module score from matched bulk RNA-seq. In the raw uncorrected reads, each unique combination of TCR and UMI appeared on average more than ten times. The study quantitatively compared TCR alpha and beta repertoires across multiple tumor regions, matched nontumor lung and blood in non-small cell lung cancer. Nonsynonymous mutation counts, determined by whole-exome sequencing of tumor tissue, were related to features of the TCR repertoire. At surgery, both alpha and beta chains were TCR-sequenced in roughly 230 tumor regions, about 64 matched nontumor lung samples and some 58 PBMC samples.

Receptors were amplified or captured by 5' RACE. The listed sequencing device is NextSeq 500. In the TCR library protocol, a unique molecular identifier was attached to each TCR cDNA molecule so that PCR and sequencing errors could be corrected. In the paper's pipeline: TCR identification, UMI-based error correction and CDR3 extraction were all carried out with Decombinator tools. TCRs above a frequency of 2 per 1,000, corresponding to the top 1% of the tumor frequency distribution, were defined as expanded. Expanded tumor TCRs statistically deemed absent (corrected P<0.05) from at least one tumor region were classed as regional, and all other expanded tumor TCRs were classed as ubiquitous. Renyi diversity was calculated using the R vegan package after each repertoire was subsampled 100 times to 5,000 TCRs. CDR3 similarity networks were built from amino acid triplet string-kernel similarity, with CDR3s being connected when pairwise similarity was above 0.82. TCRdb reprocessed the public reads (quality trimming at Q25 with fastp, clone calling with MiXCR) and kept in-frame beta chains. Rows with a matching CDR3 protein are joined into one entry that keeps the most common DNA and genes. TCRdb's processing, not the authors', yielded these V and J calls. In all, the sample holds some 1,200 distinct CDR3 sequences, and roughly 30% of those were seen once. The ten top clones hold about 12% of the sample.

This specimen's time point label, interpreted: sample taken at primary tumor resection. The donors were about 65 patients from the lung TRACERx cohort who had early-stage, untreated non-small cell lung cancer. Without any cell sorting, TCR sequencing was performed on whole RNA extracted either from tumor and nontumor lung tissue or from cryopreserved PBMC samples. Only patients with enough RNA available from two or more tumor regions were chosen for TCR sequencing. Before selection, tumor and adjacent nontumor lung specimens were reviewed by a lung pathologist. The junction shows trimming of 8 bases on V and 0 bases on J, and the gene matches do not reach 3 bases of it. The CDR3 runs 14 amino acids, cysteine and phenylalanine included. The kept DNA is CDR3 alone, 42 bases in frame from the first base. CDR1 and CDR2 are read off the germline V gene as SNHLY and FYNNEI. What the work shows at the level of the full study, not this receptor alone: Estimated TCR-seq coverage of tumor T cells was only roughly 7% for alpha chains and approximately 12% for beta chains. The tumor nonsynonymous mutation count correlated with the number of expanded intratumoral alpha and beta TCRs. Counts of ubiquitous and regional expanded TCRs were found to correlate with counts of ubiquitous and regional nonsynonymous mutations, respectively. Additional single-cell paired TCR alpha and beta sequencing was considered necessary to confirm, at a functional level, the hypothesis that regional TCRs recognize regional mutations.

The sample here was lung tumor tissue, taken at surgery. The clonotype was recovered from a male donor with early-stage non-small cell lung cancer. This chain joins TRBV2 to TRBJ2-2; the junction holds 7 bases that match TRBD1. For the CDR3, the sequence is CASRGQPNTGELFF. The DNA reads TGTGCCAGCCGGGGACAGCCGAACACCGGGGAGCTGTTTTTT.